The clone carrying this TCR beta chain was seen just once. The data were produced by immunoSEQ multiplex PCR, yet TCRdb's version contains in-frame clones alone and is incomplete. The sample lists hundreds of thousands of clones; about nine tenths were seen once. This specimen comes from a study of blood T cell repertoires in COVID-19. CDR3 length equals 16 residues. V shed 6 bases and J 8 bases; nucleotides not matched to a gene: 10. Germline loops: CDR1 LNHDA, CDR2 SQIVND (reference sequence). Sequenced input: peripheral blood. The rearrangement joins TRBV19 to TRBJ2-2, with 12 bases that match TRBD2. The clonotype comes from a woman aged 30 to 39 with COVID-19, enrolled during active disease. CDR3 amino acids: CASRTSSGRASGELFF. CDR3 bases: TGTGCCAGTAGGACATCTAGCGGGAGGGCTTCGGGGGAGCTGTTTTTT.